The 11 T cell receptor beta chains below all came from one sample that was sequenced in a study of OX40 agonist ivuxolimab in advanced cancers. Clones were sequenced by immunoSEQ multiplex PCR, and TCRdb holds only the in-frame ones, with some missing. This table holds tens of thousands of clones, approximately 88% found once. The sequences come from CD4+ or CD8+ T cells sorted from blood, collected in a trial of the OX40 agonist ivuxolimab. The receptors originated from an adult with an advanced solid tumor such as melanoma, head and neck, liver or kidney cancer.

The chain is built from TRBV9 and TRBJ1-5, with D maybe TRBD1 (5 bases). V lost 2 bases to trimming and J lost 0 bases, with 21 bases between them. This CDR3 comprises 19 residues. Germline lookup yields CDR1 SGDLS and CDR2 YYNGEE. This CDR3 is CASSVVGGDGGYSNQPQHF. In nucleotides, the CDR3 is TGTGCCAGCAGCGTCGTAGGCGGGGACGGTGGCTATAGCAATCAGCCCCAGCATTTT.

J is TRBJ2-7 and V is TRBV28, with D possibly matching TRBD1 (8 bases). The CDR3 has 15 residues. Germline CDR1 reads MDHEN; CDR2 reads SYDVKM. Trimming removed 5 bases from V and 4 bases from J, with 18 bases in between. CDR3 loop: CASSPEQGGTYEQYF. The CDR3, as DNA: TGTGCCAGCAGTCCGGAACAGGGGGGGACTTACGAGCAGTACTTC.

This clone has a handful of counts. The J gene is TRBJ2-7, the V gene TRBV29-1; TRBD1 agrees at 8 bases. Trimming removed 4 bases from V and 3 bases from J; junction bases left unmatched: 5. Germline V gene sequence: CDR1 SQVTM, CDR2 ANQGSEA. The CDR3 runs to 13 residues. CDR3 amino acids: CSVVPGGFYEQYF. The CDR3 coding sequence is TGCAGCGTTGTTCCAGGGGGCTTCTACGAGCAGTACTTC.

The chain couples TRBV4-2 to TRBJ2-2; D is possibly TRBD1 (6 bases). The germline gives CDR1 LGHNA, CDR2 YNFKEQ. This CDR3 region has 13 residues. V gave up 4 bases and J gave up 7 bases, with 10 bases separating them. The CDR3 DNA reads as TGTGCCAGCAGCCTGGGGGCTCACGGGGAGCTGTTTTTT. Protein: CASSLGAHGELFF.

The V gene is TRBV11-3, the J gene TRBJ2-7; a possible D gene is TRBD1 (7 bases). The CDR3 loop spans 15 amino acids. Trimming pared 6 bases from V and 0 bases from J, leaving 15 bases between. Germline lookup yields CDR1 SGHNT and CDR2 YENEEA. CDR3 bases: TGTGCCAGCAGTAAGCCAGGGGGGAGCTCCTACGAGCAGTACTTC. It codes for CASSKPGGSSYEQYF.

This chain uses TRBV6-6 with TRBJ2-5, with D perhaps being TRBD1 or TRBD2 (6 bases each). The CDR3 sequence is 15 residues long. Germline CDR1 and CDR2: MNHNY and SVGAGI (reference sequence). V was cut by 4 bases and J by 5 bases, with 17 bases left in between. The CDR3 reads CASSSPFGGEETQYF. CDR3 nucleotides: TGTGCCAGCAGTTCCCCGTTCGGGGGCGAGGAGACCCAGTACTTC.

This clone was observed a single time. V usage is TRBV21-1 and J usage is TRBJ2-3; the table's D call TRBD2 went unverified against the DNA. TRBV21-1 is a known pseudogene. The CDR3 extends over 17 amino acids. The CDR3 sequence: CASSKVTSGGSTDTQYF. CDR3 nucleotides: TGTGCCAGCAGCAAAGTTACTAGCGGGGGATCCACAGATACGCAGTATTTT.

The chain recombines TRBV15 with TRBJ2-7; weak D call: TRBD1 (8 bases). Looked up from germline, CDR1 is LNHNV and CDR2 is YYDKDF (reference sequence). Between the trimmed V and J ends, which lost 3 bases and 6 bases, there was a span of 15 bases. The CDR3 consists of 14 residues. Written as DNA, the CDR3 is TGTGCCACCAGCAGGGGGACTACAGGGGGCGAGCAGTACTTC. Protein product: CATSRGTTGGEQYF.

This clone was observed a single time. The J gene is TRBJ2-3, the V gene TRBV29-1; 8 bases fit TRBD2. The germline V gene has CDR1 SQVTM and CDR2 ANQGSEA. This CDR3 has 13 amino acids. J lost 3 bases, V lost 7 bases, and 6 bases had no gene match. CDR3 residues: CSGDAGGTDTQYF. In DNA, the CDR3 is TGCAGCGGGGATGCGGGGGGAACAGATACGCAGTATTTT.

This chain links TRBV6-5 with TRBJ1-2; D is unclear. CDR1 and CDR2 from the germline V gene are MNHEY and SVGAGI. The ends were cut back, 2 bases at V and 2 bases at J, with 6 bases in the middle. This CDR3 has 13 amino acids. The CDR3: CASSYAANYGYTF. DNA of the CDR3: TGTGCCAGCAGTTACGCAGCAAACTATGGCTACACCTTC.

This clone appeared once. The chain employs TRBV9 and TRBJ2-1; D might be TRBD1 (6 bases). Germline V gene lookup returns CDR1 SGDLS and CDR2 YYNGEE. The CDR3 sequence is 16 residues long. V was clipped by 0 bases and J by 8 bases, with 18 bases between them. CDR3 nucleotides: TGTGCCAGCAGCGTAGAGGGGGTGACAAACTGGGATGAGCAGTTCTTC. It is translated as CASSVEGVTNWDEQFF.